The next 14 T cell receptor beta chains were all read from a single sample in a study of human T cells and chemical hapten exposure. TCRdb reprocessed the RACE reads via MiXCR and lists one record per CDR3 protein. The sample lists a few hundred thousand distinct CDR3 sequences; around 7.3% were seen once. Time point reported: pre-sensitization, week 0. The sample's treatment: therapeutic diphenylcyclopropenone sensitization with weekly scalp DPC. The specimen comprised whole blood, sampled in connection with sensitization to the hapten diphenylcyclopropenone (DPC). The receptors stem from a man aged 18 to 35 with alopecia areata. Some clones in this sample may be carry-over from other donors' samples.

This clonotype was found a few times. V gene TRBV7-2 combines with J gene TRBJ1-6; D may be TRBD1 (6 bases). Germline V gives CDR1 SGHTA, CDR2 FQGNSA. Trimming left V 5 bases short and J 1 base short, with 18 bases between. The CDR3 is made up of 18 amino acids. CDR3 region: CASSNPGARGSYNSPLHF. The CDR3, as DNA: TGTGCCAGCAGCAATCCGGGGGCCAGGGGATCCTATAATTCACCCCTCCACTTT.

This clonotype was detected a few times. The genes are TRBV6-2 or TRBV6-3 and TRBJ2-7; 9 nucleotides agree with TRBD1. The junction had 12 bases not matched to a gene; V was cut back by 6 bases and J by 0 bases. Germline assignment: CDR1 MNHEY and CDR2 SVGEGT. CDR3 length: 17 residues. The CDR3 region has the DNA TGTGCCAGCAGCCAAACGCTGGGGACAGGGCACTCCTACGAGCAGTACGTC. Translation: CASSQTLGTGHSYEQYV.

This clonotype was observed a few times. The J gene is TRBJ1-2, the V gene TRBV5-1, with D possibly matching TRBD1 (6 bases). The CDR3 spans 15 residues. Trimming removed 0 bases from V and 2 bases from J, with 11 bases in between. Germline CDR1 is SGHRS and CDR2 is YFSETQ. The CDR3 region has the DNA TGCGCCAGCAGCTTGGCTGGGGGACAAAACTATGGCTACACCTTC. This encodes CASSLAGGQNYGYTF.

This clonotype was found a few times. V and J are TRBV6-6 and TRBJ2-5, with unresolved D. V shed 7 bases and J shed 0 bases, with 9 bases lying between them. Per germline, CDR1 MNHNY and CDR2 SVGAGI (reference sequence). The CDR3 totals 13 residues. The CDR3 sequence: CASTEPYQETQYF. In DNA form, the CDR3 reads TGTGCCAGCACCGAACCGTACCAAGAGACCCAGTACTTC.

The CDR3 protein is CASSVEPTGADTQYF. DNA for the CDR3: TGTGCCAGCAGCGTAGAACCGACAGGGGCAGATACGCAGTATTTT. The chain carries TRBV9 and TRBJ2-3; 8 nucleotides align to TRBD1. Trimming cost V 0 bases and J 4 bases; bases outside gene matches: 4. Germline values: CDR1 SGDLS, CDR2 YYNGEE. The CDR3 is made up of 15 amino acids.

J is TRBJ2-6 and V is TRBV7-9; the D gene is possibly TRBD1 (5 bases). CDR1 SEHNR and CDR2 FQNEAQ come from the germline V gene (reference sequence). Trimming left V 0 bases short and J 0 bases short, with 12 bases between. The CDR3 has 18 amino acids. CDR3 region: CASSLALRGSSGANVLTF. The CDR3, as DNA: TGTGCCAGCAGCTTAGCGCTAAGGGGAAGCTCTGGGGCCAACGTCCTGACTTTC.

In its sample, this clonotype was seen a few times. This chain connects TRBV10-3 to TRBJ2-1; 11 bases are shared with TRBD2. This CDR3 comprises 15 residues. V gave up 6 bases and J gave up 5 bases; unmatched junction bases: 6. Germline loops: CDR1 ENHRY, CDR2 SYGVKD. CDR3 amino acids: CAIRPSGGTNNEQFF. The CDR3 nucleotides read TGTGCCATCAGACCTAGCGGGGGGACAAACAATGAGCAGTTCTTC.

The DNA of the CDR3 is TGTGCCAGCAGTTTAAGAAGGGTAGAGACCCAGTACTTC. Residues: CASSLRRVETQYF. The V call is TRBV12-3 or TRBV12-4, the J call TRBJ2-5, with no clear D. The V and J ends lost 2 bases and 4 bases respectively, with 8 bases between them. There are 13 residues in the CDR3.

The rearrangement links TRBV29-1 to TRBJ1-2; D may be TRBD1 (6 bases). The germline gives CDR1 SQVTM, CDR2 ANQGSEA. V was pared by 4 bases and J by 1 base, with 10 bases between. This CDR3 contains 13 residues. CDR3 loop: CSVVDRSNYGYTF. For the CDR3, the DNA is TGCAGCGTTGTCGACAGGAGTAACTATGGCTACACCTTC.

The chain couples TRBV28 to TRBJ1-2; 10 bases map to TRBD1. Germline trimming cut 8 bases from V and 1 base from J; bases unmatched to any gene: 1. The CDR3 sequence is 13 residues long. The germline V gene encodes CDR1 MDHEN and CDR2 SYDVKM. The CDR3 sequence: CASGTGDNYGYTF. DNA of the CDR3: TGTGCCAGCGGGACAGGGGATAACTATGGCTACACCTTC.

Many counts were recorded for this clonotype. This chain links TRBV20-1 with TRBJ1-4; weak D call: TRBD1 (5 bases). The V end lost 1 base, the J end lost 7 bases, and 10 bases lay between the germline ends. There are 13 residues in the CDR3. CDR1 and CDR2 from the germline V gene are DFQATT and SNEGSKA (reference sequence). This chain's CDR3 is CSARGGKGEKLFF. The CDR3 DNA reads TGCAGTGCTAGAGGGGGGAAGGGTGAAAAACTGTTTTTT.

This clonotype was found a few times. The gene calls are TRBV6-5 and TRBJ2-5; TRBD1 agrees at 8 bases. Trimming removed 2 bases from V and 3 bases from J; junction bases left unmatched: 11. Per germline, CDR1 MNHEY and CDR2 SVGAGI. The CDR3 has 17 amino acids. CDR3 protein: CASSYEVPGGAEETQYF. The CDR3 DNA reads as TGTGCCAGCAGTTACGAGGTCCCAGGGGGCGCGGAAGAGACCCAGTACTTC.

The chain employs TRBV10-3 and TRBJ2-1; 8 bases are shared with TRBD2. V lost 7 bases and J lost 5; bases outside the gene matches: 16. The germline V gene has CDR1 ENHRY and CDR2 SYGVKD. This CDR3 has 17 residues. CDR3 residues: CAITPSPGLGPHNEQFF. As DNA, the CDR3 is TGTGCCATCACCCCCTCACCGGGACTAGGTCCCCACAATGAGCAGTTCTTC.

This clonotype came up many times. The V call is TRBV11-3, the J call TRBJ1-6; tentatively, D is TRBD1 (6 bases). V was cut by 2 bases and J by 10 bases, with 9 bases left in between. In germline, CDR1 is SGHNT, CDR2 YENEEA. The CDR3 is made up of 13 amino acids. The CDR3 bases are TGTGCCAGCAGCTTAACAGGGTCCTCACCCCTCCACTTT. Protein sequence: CASSLTGSSPLHF.